This entry is about one T cell receptor (beta chain). This entry is derived from a study of blood T cell repertoires in COVID-19. Study background: Samples representing acute and convalescent COVID-19 were sourced from the United States, Italy and Spain. Sample material is recorded as cDNA or gDNA derived from T cells, B-cell-depleted T cells, or PBMCs.

The authors' processing: Amplification of reference gene primers was used by the study to estimate nucleated cell counts. Produced via immunoSEQ multiplex PCR; TCRdb's table is partial and in-frame only. V, J and clone size derive from that table, while D and trimming were established from the DNA sequence. Altogether 150,000 or so clones are present, around 82% being singletons, with the ten largest covering 4%. V was pared by 4 bases and J by 5 bases, with 4 bases of the junction left unmatched. There are 14 residues in the CDR3. Germline V gene sequence: CDR1 SGHTA, CDR2 FQGNSA. The sequenced material came from peripheral blood. This TCR was recovered from a woman aged 60-75 years with acute or convalescent COVID-19. The gene calls are TRBV7-2 and TRBJ2-3; 9 bases align to TRBD2. CDR3 in DNA: TGTGCCAGCAGCTCTAGCGGGAATGTAGATACGCAGTATTTT. It yields the protein CASSSSGNVDTQYF. The full variable domain, rest sourced from reference TRBV7-2 and TRBJ2-3, is GAGVSQSPSNKVTEKGKDVELRCDPISGHTALYWYRQSLGQGLEFLIYFQGNSAPDKSGLPSDRFSAERTGGSVSTLTIQRTQQEDSAVYLCASSSSGNVDTQYFGPGTRLTVL.